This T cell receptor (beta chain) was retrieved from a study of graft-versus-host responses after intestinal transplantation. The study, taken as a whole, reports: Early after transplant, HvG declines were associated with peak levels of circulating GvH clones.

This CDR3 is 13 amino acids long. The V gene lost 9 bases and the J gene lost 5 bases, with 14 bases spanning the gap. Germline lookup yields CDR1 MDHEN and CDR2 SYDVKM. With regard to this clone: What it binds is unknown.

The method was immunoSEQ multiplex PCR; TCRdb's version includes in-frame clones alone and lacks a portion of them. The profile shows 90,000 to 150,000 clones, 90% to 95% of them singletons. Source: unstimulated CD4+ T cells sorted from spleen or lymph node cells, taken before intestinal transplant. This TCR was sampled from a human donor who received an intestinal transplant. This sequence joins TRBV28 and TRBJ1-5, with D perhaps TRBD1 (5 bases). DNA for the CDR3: TGTGCCAGTCAGGGTAGGACGGATCAGCCCCAGCATTTT. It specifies CASQGRTDQPQHF.